A single sample gave rise to the 22 T cell receptor beta chains below, sequenced in a study of shared clonotypes between healthy human individuals. Data came from immunoSEQ multiplex PCR; TCRdb stores just in-frame clones and leaves some out. Here the sample spans some 800,000 clones, around 92% being singletons. Selected positively for CCR7 and CD45RO-negative, naive CD8 cells excluded terminally differentiated effector memory CD45RA+ cells. The sequencing input was naive CD8+ T cells sorted from blood. The receptors here all came from a man aged 30-40 years in good health.

The V and J genes are TRBV27 and TRBJ1-2, with TRBD1 matching 11 bases. The germline V gene encodes CDR1 MNHEY and CDR2 SMNVEV (reference sequence). V was pared by 6 bases and J by 12 bases, with 9 bases of the junction left unmatched. This CDR3 is 13 amino acids long. The CDR3 sequence: CASSAGTGGLHTF. The CDR3 bases are TGTGCCAGCAGCGCCGGGACAGGGGGACTACACACCTTC.

The chain employs TRBV5-6 and TRBJ1-5, with D uncertain. Germline lookup yields CDR1 SGHDT and CDR2 YYEEEE. The length of the CDR3 is 12 residues. V was cut by 1 base and J by 5 bases, with 4 bases left in between. In DNA, the CDR3 is TGTGCCAGCAGCTTGCCCTATCAGCCCCAGCATTTT. Its translation is CASSLPYQPQHF.

The genes are TRBV28 and TRBJ2-1; no reliable D call. The CDR3 has 15 amino acids. CDR1 is MDHEN, CDR2 SYDVKM, per germline. V lost 6 bases and J lost 0, with 12 bases in between. CDR3 nucleotides: TGTGCCAGCAGGACTTATCACAGCTCCTACAATGAGCAGTTCTTC. Its translation is CASRTYHSSYNEQFF. The full variable domain, completed using reference TRBV28 and TRBJ2-1, is DVKVTQSSRYLVKRTGEKVFLECVQDMDHENMFWYRQDPGLGLRLIYFSYDVKMKEKGDIPEGYSVSREKKERFSLILESASTNQTSMYLCASRTYHSSYNEQFFGPGTRLTVL.

The chain recombines TRBV28 with TRBJ1-2; TRBD1 aligns across 8 bases. Trimming took 7 bases from V and 4 from J; bases not matched to a gene: 5. Germline V lookup: CDR1 MDHEN, CDR2 SYDVKM. This CDR3 is 13 amino acids long. The CDR3 spells CASIPGQVYGYTF. CDR3 bases: TGTGCCAGCATTCCGGGACAGGTCTATGGCTACACCTTC.

As to this clone: Other DNA sequences in this sample translate to the same CDR3. The V gene is TRBV9, the J gene TRBJ2-7; TRBD2 matches 9 bases. CDR1 and CDR2 from the germline V gene are SGDLS and YYNGEE. The ends lost 0 bases at V and 3 bases at J; junction bases unmatched: 4. The CDR3 runs to 15 residues. In DNA form, the CDR3 reads TGTGCCAGCAGCGTAGGGGTAGCGGGAGACTACGAGCAGTACTTC. Translating it yields CASSVGVAGDYEQYF. The full variable domain, completed using reference TRBV9 and TRBJ2-7, is DSGVTQTPKHLITATGQRVTLRCSPRSGDLSVYWYQQSLDQGLQFLIQYYNGEERAKGNILERFSAQQFPDLHSELNLSSLELGDSALYFCASSVGVAGDYEQYFGPGTRLTVT.

The V and J genes are TRBV27 and TRBJ2-1; 11 nucleotides line up with TRBD2. J gave up 3 bases and V 4 bases, and 11 bases lay outside the gene matches. The CDR3 extends over 18 amino acids. Per the germline V gene, CDR1 is MNHEY and CDR2 is SMNVEV (reference sequence). This chain's CDR3 is CASSWGTSGTSGYNEQFF. The CDR3 DNA is TGTGCCAGCAGTTGGGGGACATCCGGGACTAGCGGCTACAATGAGCAGTTCTTC.

The rearrangement joins TRBV29-1 to TRBJ2-1; D ambiguous. The CDR3 has 11 amino acids. With 3 bases removed from V and 10 bases from J, the gap between germline ends came to 10 bases. Germline CDR1 reads SQVTM; CDR2 reads ANQGSEA. The CDR3 sequence is CSVDSRLEQFF. DNA for the CDR3: TGCAGCGTTGATTCGAGGCTCGAGCAGTTCTTC.

This rearrangement joins TRBV4-2 to TRBJ2-7; the match to TRBD2 covers 10 bases. With 0 bases clipped from V and 2 bases from J, the junction kept 4 bases outside the gene matches. CDR1 is LGHNA, CDR2 YNFKEQ, per germline. The CDR3 runs to 16 residues. The CDR3 nucleotides read TGTGCCAGCAGCCAAGAGCGGCTAGCGGGGGCCTACGAGCAGTACTTC. It encodes CASSQERLAGAYEQYF.

A remark on this clone: The same CDR3 is also encoded by other DNA sequences in this sample. The rearrangement joins TRBV28 to TRBJ2-7, with D possibly TRBD1 on 5 matching bases. The germline V gene encodes CDR1 MDHEN and CDR2 SYDVKM. Trimming cost V 2 bases and J 1 base, with 12 bases left between them. There are 15 residues in the CDR3. The DNA for the CDR3 is TGTGCCAGCAGTTTAGGTCGGCAGGGTTCCTACGAGCAGTACTTC. Protein: CASSLGRQGSYEQYF.

This chain connects TRBV5-1 to TRBJ1-2; no definite D call. Trimming removed 3 bases from V and 4 bases from J, with 16 bases in between. CDR3 length: 15 residues. Germline V lookup: CDR1 SGHRS, CDR2 YFSETQ. The CDR3 DNA sequence: TGCGCCAGCAGCTCCCAGAACACACCTCCCTATGGCTACACCTTC. Residues: CASSSQNTPPYGYTF.

This clone was detected only once. In nucleotides, the CDR3 is TGTGCCAGCAGCCCCAGTCCAAGGGGTCTTTGGTATGGCTACACCTTC. Translated: CASSPSPRGLWYGYTF. This chain uses TRBV9 with TRBJ1-2; D is possibly TRBD1 (5 bases). This CDR3 contains 16 residues. Trimming pared 4 bases from V and 5 bases from J, leaving 21 bases between. Germline CDR1 and CDR2: SGDLS and YYNGEE.

This clone occurred once. The J gene is TRBJ2-1, the V gene TRBV5-4; D is uncertain. Trimming took 4 bases from V and 7 from J, leaving 12 bases between them. This CDR3 is built from 13 residues. The germline gives CDR1 SGHNT, CDR2 YYREEE (reference sequence). For the CDR3, the DNA is TGTGCCAGCAGCCCCTATTACGGGAATGAGCAGTTCTTC. Its translation is CASSPYYGNEQFF.

This chain links TRBV7-2 with TRBJ2-7, with D uncertain. The CDR3 runs 19 residues. Germline CDR1 is SGHTA and CDR2 is FQGNSA. V lost 4 bases, J lost 6 bases, and 31 bases lay in between. The CDR3 DNA follows: TGTGCCAGCAGCTACCCCCTGGACCCTAGTACGCCGTCTTCGCTCGAGCAGTACTTC. The encoded protein is CASSYPLDPSTPSSLEQYF.

This chain joins TRBV27 and TRBJ2-7; a weak D match, TRBD2 (5 bases). Per germline, CDR1 MNHEY and CDR2 SMNVEV (reference sequence). The V and J ends lost 5 bases and 2 bases respectively, with 19 bases between them. This CDR3 has 16 amino acids. CDR3 sequence reads: CASSVITRPTAYEQYF. Written as DNA, the CDR3 is TGTGCCAGCAGTGTAATCACTAGACCAACCGCCTACGAGCAGTACTTC.

This clone was seen a few times. This rearrangement joins TRBV11-2 to TRBJ2-2, with a possible D match to TRBD1 (5 bases). The CDR3 is made up of 14 amino acids. V lost 1 base and J 6 bases, leaving 9 bases between the germline ends. Per germline, CDR1 SGHAT and CDR2 FQNNGV. The CDR3 region has the DNA TGTGCCAGCAGCTTAGTATCAGGGTCCGGGGAGCTGTTTTTT. Translation gives CASSLVSGSGELFF.

This clone has a single count. CDR3 region: CASSDSYEQYF. In DNA form, the CDR3 reads TGTGCCAGCAGTGACTCCTACGAGCAGTACTTC. V usage is TRBV6-1 and J usage is TRBJ2-7; unclear D gene. The CDR3 extends over 11 amino acids. Trimming stripped 3 bases from V and 0 bases from J, with 0 bases between. CDR1 is MNHNS and CDR2 is SASEGT in the germline V gene.

This chain uses TRBV7-9 with TRBJ1-1; D is ambiguous. Germline V gene sequence: CDR1 SEHNR, CDR2 FQNEAQ (reference sequence). The V end lost 2 bases, the J end lost 5 bases, and 15 bases lay between the germline ends. The CDR3 contains 15 residues. DNA of the CDR3: TGTGCCAGCAGCTTACCTGGAGGCCTTCGGACTGAAGCTTTCTTT. This gives the protein CASSLPGGLRTEAFF.

V and J are TRBV29-1 and TRBJ2-1, with TRBD1 as a possible D gene (5 bases). Trimming took 4 bases from V and 3 from J, leaving 10 bases between them. CDR3 length equals 13 residues. Germline-derived CDR1 and CDR2 are SQVTM and ANQGSEA. CDR3 bases: TGCAGCGTTGTTTCAGGGAACTACAATGAGCAGTTCTTC. This codes for CSVVSGNYNEQFF.

The gene calls are TRBV7-7 and TRBJ2-2, with TRBD1 as a possible D gene (6 bases). V was cut by 2 bases and J by 5 bases, with 12 bases left in between. The CDR3 contains 15 residues. CDR1 is SSHAT, CDR2 FNYEAQ, per germline (reference sequence). CDR3 loop: CASSLLTGSTGELFF. The CDR3 DNA sequence: TGTGCCAGCAGCTTACTCACAGGGAGTACCGGGGAGCTGTTTTTT.

The CDR3 DNA reads TGCGCCAGCAGCTCCCTAGCGGTAGCCCAAGAGACCCAGTACTTC. Its translation is CASSSLAVAQETQYF. The chain is built from TRBV5-1 and TRBJ2-5; TRBD2 matches at 7 bases. There are 15 residues in the CDR3. After removal of 3 bases from V and 1 base from J, the junction contained 6 bases not matched to a gene. Per germline, CDR1 SGHRS and CDR2 YFSETQ.

The chain combines TRBV6-5 with TRBJ2-5, with D unclear. The CDR3 runs 13 residues. Germline values: CDR1 MNHEY, CDR2 SVGAGI. Trimming removed 5 bases from V and 2 bases from J, with 9 bases in between. This CDR3 is CASSHEWQETQYF. In nucleotides, the CDR3 is TGTGCCAGCAGTCACGAATGGCAAGAGACCCAGTACTTC.

The rearrangement uses TRBV29-1 and TRBJ2-7, with D perhaps matching TRBD1 or TRBD2 (7 bases each). This CDR3 is 13 amino acids long. Trimming pared 6 bases from V and 3 bases from J, leaving 15 bases between. CDR1 is SQVTM, CDR2 ANQGSEA, per germline. The CDR3 protein is CSVRGEGVYEQYF. The CDR3 DNA is TGCAGCGTCAGGGGGGAGGGAGTCTACGAGCAGTACTTC.